The following is a T cell receptor beta chain sequence with its context. The table came from immunoSEQ multiplex PCR; TCRdb's copy has only in-frame clones and leaves some out. The sample holds roughly 72,000 clones; over 90% are singletons and the top ten take about 0.4%. Germline CDR1 reads SEHNR; CDR2 reads FQNEAQ (reference sequence). The CDR3 sequence is 12 residues long. V gave up 7 bases and J gave up 6 bases; unmatched junction bases: 4. These data originate in a study of technical replicates of blood from a handful of donors. Material: T cells isolated from PBMCs. The origin of this receptor is a human donor in good health. The chain is built from TRBV7-9 and TRBJ1-1, with TRBD1 matching over 8 bases. The CDR3 region has the DNA TGTGCCAGCATACAGGGGGAGGCTGAAGCTTTCTTT. It encodes CASIQGEAEAFF.